Listed below are T cell receptor beta chains from one sample, sequenced in a study of blood T cell repertoires in COVID-19. Measured with immunoSEQ multiplex PCR; TCRdb has only the in-frame clones, and not every one. The sample comprises 160,000 or so clones, 86% of which are singletons, and 3.5% to 4% rests with the top ten. Sequencing was carried out using peripheral blood. The receptors here all came from an older woman with acute or convalescent COVID-19. Both conserved end residues are part of each CDR3. A D gene is named only where the DNA matches it firmly. Size tells how often a clone was seen (once, few, many) or the class of an expanded clone, and some rows leave it out.

length | D | J | size | V | CDR3 | DNA
13 | TRBD1 | TRBJ1-1 | - | TRBV30 | CAWMGQPNTEAFF | TGTGCCTGGATGGGACAGCCGAACACTGAAGCTTTCTTT
13 | - | TRBJ2-1 | - | TRBV29-1 | CSVEDFLDAEQFF | TGCAGCGTTGAAGATTTTTTAGATGCTGAGCAGTTCTTC
16 | - | TRBJ2-1 | - | TRBV7-2 | CASSLVAATGGNEQFF | TGTGCCAGCAGCTTAGTGGCGGCCACCGGGGGCAATGAGCAGTTCTTC
13 | - | TRBJ1-2 | - | TRBV5-1 | CASSWDPREGYTF | TGCGCCAGCAGCTGGGATCCGAGGGAAGGCTACACCTTC
15 | - | TRBJ1-6 | once | TRBV7-2 | CASSSRGQVNSPLHF | TGTGCCAGCAGCTCCAGAGGGCAGGTTAATTCACCCCTCCACTTT
14 | - | TRBJ2-5 | - | TRBV5-1 | CASSLGGQQETQYF | TGCGCCAGCAGCTTGGGTGGACAGCAAGAGACCCAGTACTTC
17 | - | TRBJ1-5 | - | TRBV27 | CASSPLWAGEMGQPQHF | TGTGCCAGCAGTCCCCTATGGGCAGGGGAAATGGGTCAGCCCCAGCATTTT
14 | - | TRBJ1-1 | - | TRBV29-1 | CSVDVQERNTEAFF | TGCAGCGTTGATGTACAGGAAAGGAACACTGAAGCTTTCTTT
18 | - | TRBJ1-1 | - | TRBV27 | CASSLEGLKSFSGAEAFF | TGTGCCAGCAGTCTGGAGGGTCTCAAGTCCTTCTCTGGGGCTGAAGCTTTCTTT
15 | TRBD1 | TRBJ2-7 | - | TRBV19 | CATGWTGAVKYEQYF | TGTGCCACCGGATGGACAGGCGCCGTAAAGTATGAGCAGTACTTC